This TCR beta chain is from a study of early T cells in non-severe SARS-CoV-2 infection. Whole-study results and caveats: Comparison of clonotypes with VDJdb favored anti-spike CD8 responses while missing private and CD4 specificities.

This clonotype was observed at least ten times. Its antigen is undetermined. The CDR3 loop spans 17 amino acids. V shed 1 base and J shed 0 bases, with 13 bases lying between them. Germline V gene sequence: CDR1 KGHDR, CDR2 SFDVKD. Unique molecular identifiers were affixed to single, distinct cDNA molecules. TCRdb reprocessed the 5' RACE reads with MiXCR, giving one entry per CDR3 protein. This sample carries more than 60,000 distinct CDR3 sequences, over 10% of them seen once, and the ten largest clones take 7.5% to 9%. The V call is TRBV24-1, the J call TRBJ2-3; tentatively, D is TRBD1 (6 bases). The clonotype was recovered from an adult who was a healthcare worker with PCR-confirmed SARS-CoV-2 infection or an uninfected control (not recorded which). The specimen was whole blood. The CDR3 protein is CATSDLSGTTSTDTQYF. Here the CDR3 DNA reads TGTGCCACCAGTGATTTATCCGGGACAACTAGCACAGATACGCAGTATTTT.